These 21 T cell receptor beta chains share one sample of origin, sequenced in a study of multiple sclerosis patients with progressive multifocal leukoencephalopathy (dated by TCRdb to the late 2010s). Libraries came from the immunoSEQ multiplex PCR assay. TCRdb re-hosts the immuneACCESS table, in-frame sequences only. Its copies lack some clones; in the studies checked, an unresolved V gene accounts for under half of them, and the cause for the rest is not known. Present in this sample are approximately 28,000 clones, about 91% of which were seen just once. 5.7% of the sample goes to the ten largest clones. This specimen's time point label, interpreted: time of PML onset. The treatment or condition label corresponds to: on natalizumab therapy at sampling. The material sequenced was PBMCs, taken from a patient treated with natalizumab. These receptors originate from a woman between 40 and 55 years old with progressive multifocal leukoencephalopathy.

This clone was found once. The chain couples TRBV7-2 to TRBJ2-1; D possibly matches TRBD1 or TRBD2 (5 bases each). V was cut by 4 bases and J by 4 bases, with 11 bases left in between. The CDR3 sequence is 14 residues long. Looked up from germline, CDR1 is SGHTA and CDR2 is FQGNSA. CDR3: CASSSGALYNEQFF. The DNA of the CDR3 is TGTGCCAGCAGCTCCGGGGCCTTGTACAATGAGCAGTTCTTC.

V and J are TRBV6-1 and TRBJ1-2, with unresolved D. The CDR3 spans 15 residues. Germline CDR1 is MNHNS and CDR2 is SASEGT. V was trimmed by 7 bases and J by 2 bases, leaving 17 bases between them. This CDR3 reads CASNLRGPENYGYTF. CDR3 nucleotide sequence: TGTGCCAGCAACCTGAGAGGCCCGGAAAACTATGGCTACACCTTC.

The chain employs TRBV7-9 and TRBJ1-4; 9 bases line up with TRBD1. The ends lost 1 base at V and 5 bases at J; junction bases unmatched: 14. The CDR3 spans 19 residues. Germline V gives CDR1 SEHNR, CDR2 FQNEAQ (reference sequence). This CDR3 reads CASSLGDSGQGGPNEKLFF. In nucleotides, the CDR3 is TGTGCCAGCAGCTTAGGAGACTCGGGACAGGGAGGGCCAAATGAAAAACTGTTTTTT.

This rearrangement joins TRBV5-6 to TRBJ1-5; D remains unclear. The germline V gene encodes CDR1 SGHDT and CDR2 YYEEEE. V lost 0 bases and J 4 bases, leaving 8 bases between the germline ends. CDR3 size: 14 residues. CDR3 sequence reads: CASSLGSTNQPQHF. Written as DNA, the CDR3 is TGTGCCAGCAGCTTGGGGTCTACAAATCAGCCCCAGCATTTT.

V and J are TRBV5-1 and TRBJ2-7; a weak D match, TRBD1 (5 bases). V was clipped by 4 bases and J by 2 bases, with 13 bases between them. Germline V CDR1 and CDR2: SGHRS, YFSETQ. The CDR3 is 14 residues long. The chain's CDR3 is CASSNLTAAYEQYF. Here the CDR3 DNA reads TGCGCCAGCAGCAACCTGACAGCCGCCTACGAGCAGTACTTC. Looking up the rest from reference TRBV5-1 and TRBJ2-7 gives the full variable domain: KAGVTQTPRYLIKTRGQQVTLSCSPISGHRSVSWYQQTPGQGLQFLFEYFSETQRNKGNFPGRFSGRQFSNSRSEMNVSTLELGDSALYLCASSNLTAAYEQYFGPGTRLTVT.

This chain connects TRBV6-6 to TRBJ2-5, with D unclear. V lost 7 bases to trimming and J lost 11 bases, with 17 bases between them. The germline V gene encodes CDR1 MNHNY and CDR2 SVGAGI (reference sequence). The CDR3 spans 12 residues. The CDR3: CASTPDAERQYF. The CDR3 DNA sequence: TGTGCCAGCACCCCGGACGCCGAGAGACAGTACTTC.

CDR3 amino acids: CASNSGKYNEQFF. In DNA form, the CDR3 reads TGTGCCAGCAATTCCGGGAAATACAATGAGCAGTTCTTC. The chain recombines TRBV28 with TRBJ2-1; D may be TRBD2 (5 bases). Trimming pared 7 bases from V and 4 bases from J, leaving 11 bases between. The CDR3 consists of 13 residues. Germline values: CDR1 MDHEN, CDR2 SYDVKM.

The J gene is TRBJ1-1, the V gene TRBV4-3; maybe TRBD1 (6 bases). V was pared by 2 bases and J by 1 base, with 8 bases between. The CDR3 has 14 amino acids. From germline, CDR1 is LGHNA and CDR2 YSLEER. The CDR3 protein is CASSQQDRNTEAFF. Written as DNA, the CDR3 is TGCGCCAGCAGCCAACAGGACAGGAACACTGAAGCTTTCTTT.

The chain joins TRBV23-1 to TRBJ2-2, with a tentative D call TRBD2 (6 bases). TRBV23-1 is identified as an open reading frame with a role that is uncertain. The V gene lost 1 base and the J gene lost 10 bases, with 10 bases spanning the gap. CDR3 length equals 13 residues. The CDR3 DNA sequence: TGCGCCAGCAGTCAATGGGGGGTGTTGGAGCTGTTTTTT. The encoded protein is CASSQWGVLELFF.

This chain uses TRBV27 with TRBJ1-1, with TRBD1 matching over 7 bases. V was clipped by 5 bases and J by 0 bases; unmatched bases: 6. Germline V lookup: CDR1 MNHEY, CDR2 SMNVEV (reference sequence). The CDR3 runs 15 residues. CDR3 DNA sequence: TGTGCCAGCAGTCCCACCGACAGGGTGAACACTGAAGCTTTCTTT. Translated: CASSPTDRVNTEAFF.

CDR3 amino acids: CASRSGTRGEKLFF. The CDR3 DNA follows: TGTGCCAGCAGATCCGGGACTCGAGGTGAAAAACTGTTTTTT. The chain joins TRBV6-1 to TRBJ1-4; D might be TRBD1 (5 bases). V dropped 6 bases and J dropped 7 bases, with 15 bases sitting between them. Germline loops: CDR1 MNHNS, CDR2 SASEGT. The CDR3 totals 14 residues.

The gene calls are TRBV6-6 and TRBJ2-2; 9 nucleotides agree with TRBD2. From germline, CDR1 is MNHNY and CDR2 SVGAGI (reference sequence). The V gene end was trimmed by 0 bases and the J gene end by 6 bases; junction bases not matched to a gene: 5. The CDR3 runs to 16 residues. The CDR3 DNA reads TGTGCCAGCAGTTACTCGAAGGCGGGGGGGCCCGGGGAGCTGTTTTTT. It specifies CASSYSKAGGPGELFF.

The genes are TRBV15 and TRBJ1-2; D unresolved. CDR1 and CDR2 (germline): LNHNV, YYDKDF (reference sequence). The CDR3 is made up of 14 amino acids. Deletions cut 1 base from V and 4 bases from J, with 10 bases between. This CDR3 is CATSRAVGSYGYTF. The CDR3 DNA follows: TGTGCCACCAGCAGAGCCGTAGGATCCTATGGCTACACCTTC. The whole variable domain, remainder taken from reference TRBV15 and TRBJ1-2, is DAMVIQNPRYQVTQFGKPVTLSCSQTLNHNVMYWYQQKSSQAPKLLFHYYDKDFNNEADTPDNFQSRRPNTSFCFLDIRSPGLGDTAMYLCATSRAVGSYGYTFGSGTRLTVV.

By frequency in the sample, this clone is medium-sized. The chain recombines TRBV5-1 with TRBJ2-1; 13 bases match TRBD2. CDR1 SGHRS and CDR2 YFSETQ come from the germline V gene. This CDR3 spans 12 amino acids. The CDR3 DNA reads TGCGGCGGGACTAGCGGGATCCCTGAGCAGTTCTTC. It codes for CGGTSGIPEQFF.

The rearrangement uses TRBV2 and TRBJ1-5, with 12 nucleotides matching TRBD1. The V gene's germline CDR1 is SNHLY and CDR2 FYNNEI. V trimming: 6 bases; J trimming: 6 bases; junction bases outside the gene matches: 6. This CDR3 region has 15 residues. The CDR3 here is CASSGTGGGGQPQHF. CDR3 bases: TGTGCCAGCAGCGGGACAGGGGGCGGAGGTCAGCCCCAGCATTTT.

The rearrangement links TRBV5-1 to TRBJ2-7; D is ambiguous. The CDR3 spans 13 residues. V gave up 1 base and J gave up 3 bases, with 8 bases separating them. Germline assignment: CDR1 SGHRS and CDR2 YFSETQ. The CDR3 reads CASSLNLFYEQYF. In DNA form, the CDR3 reads TGCGCCAGCAGCTTGAACTTGTTCTACGAGCAGTACTTC.

There are a few counts of this clone. This chain uses TRBV7-2 with TRBJ2-7; D possibly matches TRBD1 or TRBD2 (6 bases each). CDR1 SGHTA and CDR2 FQGNSA come from the germline V gene. Deletions cut 6 bases from V and 5 bases from J, with 17 bases between. This CDR3 region has 14 residues. CDR3 loop: CASSVRGAKNEQYF. The CDR3 region has the DNA TGTGCCAGCAGTGTGAGGGGGGCGAAAAACGAGCAGTACTTC.

V gene TRBV11-3 combines with J gene TRBJ1-1, with D perhaps matching TRBD1 (5 bases). Trimming took 4 bases from V and 1 from J, leaving 7 bases between them. This CDR3 spans 13 amino acids. Germline V gene data show CDR1 as SGHNT and CDR2 as YENEEA. The CDR3 DNA reads TGTGCCAGCAGCTCGACAGAGAACACTGAAGCTTTCTTT. This gives the protein CASSSTENTEAFF.

The V gene is TRBV7-9, the J gene TRBJ2-2; D gene unclear. The germline V gene has CDR1 SEHNR and CDR2 FQNEAQ (reference sequence). The CDR3 is made up of 16 amino acids. With 5 bases removed from V and 1 base from J, the gap between germline ends came to 14 bases. Here the CDR3 DNA reads TGTGCCAGCAGCACGAGTCGGACGGTGAACACCGGGGAGCTGTTTTTT. Its protein is CASSTSRTVNTGELFF.

V is TRBV25-1 and J is TRBJ1-4; D unresolved. Trimming removed 3 bases from V and 8 bases from J, with 16 bases in between. The germline gives CDR1 MGHDK, CDR2 SYGVNS. The CDR3 loop spans 15 amino acids. CDR3 sequence reads: CASSDHRGGREKLFF. The CDR3 DNA reads as TGTGCCAGCAGTGACCACCGAGGCGGTCGGGAAAAACTGTTTTTT.

This clone was picked up one time. The chain combines TRBV5-1 with TRBJ2-5; 8 bases are shared with TRBD1. Germline V gives CDR1 SGHRS, CDR2 YFSETQ. With V trimmed by 4 bases and J by 7 bases, 9 bases remained unmatched. The CDR3 is made up of 14 amino acids. The CDR3 DNA reads as TGCGCCAGCAGCGCAAGACAGGGGTCCGCGACCCAGTACTTC. This encodes CASSARQGSATQYF. Combining the CDR3 with reference TRBV5-1 and TRBJ2-5 gives the whole variable domain KAGVTQTPRYLIKTRGQQVTLSCSPISGHRSVSWYQQTPGQGLQFLFEYFSETQRNKGNFPGRFSGRQFSNSRSEMNVSTLELGDSALYLCASSARQGSATQYFGPGTRLLVL.